The 16 T cell receptor beta chains reported below all come from one sample, sequenced in a study of blood T cell repertoires in COVID-19. TCRdb's copy holds only in-frame clones and misses some; the assay was immunoSEQ multiplex PCR. The sample carries about 33,000 clones, roughly 85% recorded once. The sequenced material came from peripheral blood. The receptors were gathered from an elderly man with active COVID-19.

The J gene is TRBJ2-5, the V gene TRBV2; D remains ambiguous. With 1 base removed from V and 2 bases from J, the gap between germline ends came to 5 bases. CDR3 length: 13 amino acids. Looked up from germline, CDR1 is SNHLY and CDR2 is FYNNEI. This CDR3 reads CASSEVRQETQYF. The CDR3 nucleotides are TGTGCCAGCAGTGAAGTCAGGCAAGAGACCCAGTACTTC.

This chain links TRBV5-5 with TRBJ1-1, with unresolved D. In germline, CDR1 is SGHKS, CDR2 YYEKEE (reference sequence). With 1 base removed from V and 3 bases from J, the gap between germline ends came to 7 bases. The CDR3 sequence is 13 residues long. This CDR3 is CASSLSGDTEAFF. In nucleotides, the CDR3 is TGTGCCAGCAGCTTGAGCGGTGACACTGAAGCTTTCTTT.

The chain combines TRBV5-4 with TRBJ1-6; D remains ambiguous. CDR1 SGHNT and CDR2 YYREEE come from the germline V gene (reference sequence). Deletions cut 4 bases from V and 8 bases from J, with 10 bases between. CDR3 size: 13 residues. CDR3 region: CASSPGGYSPLHF. The CDR3, as DNA: TGTGCCAGCAGCCCGGGAGGGTATTCACCCCTCCACTTT.

This sequence joins TRBV19 and TRBJ2-1, with 8 bases that match TRBD2. The germline gives CDR1 LNHDA, CDR2 SQIVND (reference sequence). Germline trimming cut 3 bases from V and 0 bases from J; bases unmatched to any gene: 4. The CDR3 covers 16 residues. The CDR3 reads CASSIQRGSSYNEQFF. The CDR3 DNA sequence: TGTGCCAGTAGTATCCAGCGGGGGAGCTCCTACAATGAGCAGTTCTTC.

The V gene is TRBV5-1, the J gene TRBJ1-3, with 8 bases that match TRBD1. This CDR3 has 15 residues. Germline CDR1 is SGHRS and CDR2 is YFSETQ. V shed 3 bases, J shed 2 bases, and the junction held 4 bases outside the gene matches. The CDR3 sequence is CASSSRGQTGNTIYF. For the CDR3, the DNA is TGCGCCAGCAGCTCCAGGGGGCAGACTGGAAACACCATATATTTT. The whole variable domain, filled in from reference TRBV5-1 and TRBJ1-3, reads KAGVTQTPRYLIKTRGQQVTLSCSPISGHRSVSWYQQTPGQGLQFLFEYFSETQRNKGNFPGRFSGRQFSNSRSEMNVSTLELGDSALYLCASSSRGQTGNTIYFGEGSWLTVV.

V is TRBV6-2 or TRBV6-3 and J is TRBJ2-5; TRBD2 agrees at 8 bases. The V gene end was trimmed by 5 bases and the J gene end by 0 bases; junction bases not matched to a gene: 8. The CDR3 is 16 residues long. Germline assignment: CDR1 MNHEY and CDR2 SVGEGT. CDR3: CASSPRAGEYQETQYF. DNA of the CDR3: TGTGCCAGCAGTCCCCGAGCGGGGGAGTACCAAGAGACCCAGTACTTC.

This chain links TRBV15 with TRBJ1-1; D perhaps matches TRBD1 (6 bases). This CDR3 spans 13 amino acids. In germline, CDR1 is LNHNV, CDR2 YYDKDF (reference sequence). The V and J ends lost 1 base and 11 bases respectively, with 14 bases between them. CDR3 region: CATSRGGPVGAFF. DNA for the CDR3: TGTGCCACCAGCAGAGGGGGGCCCGTGGGGGCTTTCTTT.

The V call is TRBV12-5, the J call TRBJ2-7, with 11 bases aligning to TRBD2. V lost 0 bases to trimming and J lost 3 bases; unmatched junction nucleotides: 4. Germline loops: CDR1 LGHNT, CDR2 FRNRAP. This CDR3 is 16 amino acids long. CDR3 DNA: TGTGCTAGTGGTTTGGTACTGACTAGCGGGGACTACGAGCAGTACTTC. It yields the protein CASGLVLTSGDYEQYF.

CDR3: CASSEGSEAFF. In nucleotides, the CDR3 is TGTGCCAGCAGTGAGGGTTCTGAAGCTTTCTTT. The rearrangement joins TRBV12-3 or TRBV12-4 to TRBJ1-1, with D unresolved. The CDR3 totals 11 residues. V was trimmed by 5 bases and J by 6 bases, leaving 7 bases between them.

The J gene is TRBJ2-2, the V gene TRBV19, with a weak D call TRBD1 (6 bases). Germline V lookup: CDR1 LNHDA, CDR2 SQIVND (reference sequence). The CDR3 consists of 15 residues. V was shortened by 3 bases and J by 1 base, with 9 bases between the two germline ends. CDR3 residues: CASSMRGRNTGELFF. DNA of the CDR3: TGTGCCAGTAGTATGAGGGGGAGGAACACCGGGGAGCTGTTTTTT. Based on the CDR3 plus reference TRBV19 and TRBJ2-2, the full variable domain is DGGITQSPKYLFRKEGQNVTLSCEQNLNHDAMYWYRQDPGQGLRLIYYSQIVNDFQKGDIAEGYSVSREKKESFPLTVTSAQKNPTAFYLCASSMRGRNTGELFFGEGSRLTVL.

The chain is built from TRBV5-1 and TRBJ1-2; 9 bases align to TRBD1. Germline V gene data show CDR1 as SGHRS and CDR2 as YFSETQ. V dropped 5 bases and J dropped 0; count of bases not matched to a gene: 5. This CDR3 spans 15 amino acids. The CDR3 region is CASRPGQGTNYGYTF. The CDR3 nucleotides read TGCGCCAGCAGGCCCGGACAGGGGACTAACTATGGCTACACCTTC.

The chain couples TRBV7-7 to TRBJ2-3, with TRBD2 matching over 13 bases. Germline CDR1 reads SSHAT; CDR2 reads FNYEAQ (reference sequence). The CDR3 runs to 19 residues. Unmatched junction bases numbered 12, after V lost 4 bases and J lost 2 bases. Here the CDR3 reads CASSSGLAGSSRDTDTQYF. In nucleotides, the CDR3 is TGTGCCAGCAGCTCGGGACTAGCGGGGTCCTCCAGGGACACAGATACGCAGTATTTT.

The gene calls are TRBV27 and TRBJ2-5; 8 bases line up with TRBD1. Per the germline V gene, CDR1 is MNHEY and CDR2 is SMNVEV (reference sequence). After removal of 10 bases from V and 3 bases from J, the junction contained 7 bases not matched to a gene. The CDR3 sequence is 13 residues long. This CDR3 is CATAMTGEETQYF. The CDR3 nucleotides are TGTGCCACCGCGATGACAGGGGAAGAGACCCAGTACTTC.

This chain connects TRBV2 to TRBJ1-1; D might be TRBD1 (5 bases). Per the germline V gene, CDR1 is SNHLY and CDR2 is FYNNEI. The CDR3 contains 14 residues. The V and J ends lost 4 bases and 0 bases respectively, with 9 bases between them. The DNA of the CDR3 is TGTGCCAGCAGTGTCCCGGGGGTGAACACTGAAGCTTTCTTT. Its protein is CASSVPGVNTEAFF.

V gene TRBV18 combines with J gene TRBJ2-3, with no clear D. This CDR3 is 13 amino acids long. The V and J ends lost 3 bases and 6 bases respectively, with 10 bases between them. Germline V gene data show CDR1 as KGHSH and CDR2 as LQKENI. Here the CDR3 reads CASSPLVEDTQYF. The CDR3, as DNA: TGTGCCAGCTCACCCCTAGTCGAGGATACGCAGTATTTT.

The rearrangement uses TRBV7-2 and TRBJ2-7; 8 bases are a match to TRBD2. Germline loops: CDR1 SGHTA, CDR2 FQGNSA. The CDR3 totals 15 residues. Trimming cost V 9 bases and J 4 bases; bases outside gene matches: 14. CDR3 protein: CASSLSSGGSYEQYF. CDR3 DNA sequence: TGTGCCAGTAGCCTCTCTTCGGGGGGGTCTTACGAGCAGTACTTC.